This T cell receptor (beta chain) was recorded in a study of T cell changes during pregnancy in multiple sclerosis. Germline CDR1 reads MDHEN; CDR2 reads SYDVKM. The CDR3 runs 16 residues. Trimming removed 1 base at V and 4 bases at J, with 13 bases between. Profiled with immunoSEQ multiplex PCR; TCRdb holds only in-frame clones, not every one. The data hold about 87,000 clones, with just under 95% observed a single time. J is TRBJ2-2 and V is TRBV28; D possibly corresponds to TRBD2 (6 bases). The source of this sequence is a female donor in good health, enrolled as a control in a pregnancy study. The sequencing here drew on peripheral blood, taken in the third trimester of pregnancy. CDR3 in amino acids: CASSLFGTLSTGELFF. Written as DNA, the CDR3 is TGTGCCAGCAGTTTATTCGGGACTTTGTCCACCGGGGAGCTGTTTTTT.